This T cell receptor (beta chain) was observed in a study of T-cell reconstitution after alpha-beta-depleted transplantation in children. Using unique molecular identifiers, the investigators prepared the TCRbeta library. TCRdb passed the PCR reads through MiXCR, listing each CDR3 protein once. The sample has fewer than 120,000 distinct CDR3 sequences; over 9% are singletons. This clonotype was counted ten times or more. CDR3 length equals 13 residues. Trimming took off 6 bases at V and 6 bases at J, with 15 bases between the two ends. The sequencing here drew on PBMCs from the stem cell graft donor, taken from the stem cell graft. The chain joins TRBV12-3 or TRBV12-4 to TRBJ2-7, with D possibly being TRBD2 (6 bases). The TCR sequence derives from a human donor who donated a stem cell graft to a child with acute lymphoblastic leukemia. The CDR3 DNA reads as TGTGCCAGCAGCACCCTGGAGGGGACCGAGCAGTACTTC. Residues: CASSTLEGTEQYF.